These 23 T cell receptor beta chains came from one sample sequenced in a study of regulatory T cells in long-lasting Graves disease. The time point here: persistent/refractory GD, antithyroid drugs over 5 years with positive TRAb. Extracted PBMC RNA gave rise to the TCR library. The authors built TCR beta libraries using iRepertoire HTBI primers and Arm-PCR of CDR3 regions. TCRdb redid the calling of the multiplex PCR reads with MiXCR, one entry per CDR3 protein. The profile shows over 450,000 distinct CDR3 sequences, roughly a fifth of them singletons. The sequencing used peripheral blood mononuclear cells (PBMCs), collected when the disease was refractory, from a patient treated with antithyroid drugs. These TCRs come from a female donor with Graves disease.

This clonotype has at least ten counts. The CDR3 loop reads CASRPGGETQYF. For the CDR3, the DNA is TGTGCCAGCAGACCGGGGGGGGAGACCCAGTACTTC. The genes are TRBV2 and TRBJ2-5; 8 bases align to TRBD2. Per the germline V gene, CDR1 is SNHLY and CDR2 is FYNNEI. The CDR3 has 12 residues. J gave up 5 bases and V 6 bases, and 2 bases lay outside the gene matches.

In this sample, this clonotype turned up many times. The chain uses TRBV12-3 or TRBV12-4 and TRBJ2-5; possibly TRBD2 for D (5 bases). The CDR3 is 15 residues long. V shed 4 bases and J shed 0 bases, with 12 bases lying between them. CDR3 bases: TGTGCCAGCAGTTATGGTCCGGGGAACCAAGAGACCCAGTACTTC. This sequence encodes CASSYGPGNQETQYF.

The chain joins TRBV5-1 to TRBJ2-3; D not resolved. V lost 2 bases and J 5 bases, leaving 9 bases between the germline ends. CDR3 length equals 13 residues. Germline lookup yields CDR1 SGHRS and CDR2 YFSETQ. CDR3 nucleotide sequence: TGCGCCAGCAGCTTACGACAACGAGATACGCAGTATTTT. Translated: CASSLRQRDTQYF.

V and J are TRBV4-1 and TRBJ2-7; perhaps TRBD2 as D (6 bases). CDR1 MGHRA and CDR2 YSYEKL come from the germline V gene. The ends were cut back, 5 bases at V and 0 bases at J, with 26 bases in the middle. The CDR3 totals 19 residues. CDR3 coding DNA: TGCGCCAGCAGCTTCATGGGTCAAAGGGGACTCAAGAGCTCCTACGAGCAGTACTTC. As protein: CASSFMGQRGLKSSYEQYF.

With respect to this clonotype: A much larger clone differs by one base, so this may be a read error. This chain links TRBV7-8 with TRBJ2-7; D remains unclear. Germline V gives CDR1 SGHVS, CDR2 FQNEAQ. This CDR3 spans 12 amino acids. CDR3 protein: CASSLDRSELYF. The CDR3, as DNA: TGTGCCAGCAGCTTAGATAGGTCCGAGCTGTACTTC.

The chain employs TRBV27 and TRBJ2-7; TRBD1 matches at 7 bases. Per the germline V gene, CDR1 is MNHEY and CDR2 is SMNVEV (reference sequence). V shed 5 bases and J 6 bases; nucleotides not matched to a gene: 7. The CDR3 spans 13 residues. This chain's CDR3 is CASSLQDRFEQYF. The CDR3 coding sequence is TGTGCCAGCAGTCTACAGGACAGGTTCGAGCAGTACTTC.

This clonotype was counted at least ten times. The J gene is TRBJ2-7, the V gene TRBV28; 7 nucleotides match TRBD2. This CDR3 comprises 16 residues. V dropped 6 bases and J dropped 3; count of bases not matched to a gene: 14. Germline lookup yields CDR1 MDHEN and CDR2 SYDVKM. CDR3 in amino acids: CASSPWKLAVLYEQYF. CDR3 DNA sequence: TGTGCCAGCAGCCCCTGGAAGCTAGCGGTACTCTACGAGCAGTACTTC.

DNA for the CDR3: TGTGCCATCAAAAGGGACAGCGGGGACACTGAAGCTTTCTTT. This sequence encodes CAIKRDSGDTEAFF. The chain joins TRBV10-3 to TRBJ1-1; 7 bases map to TRBD1. Unmatched junction bases numbered 8, after V lost 7 bases and J lost 3 bases. CDR1 and CDR2 from the germline V gene are ENHRY and SYGVKD. The CDR3 has 14 residues.

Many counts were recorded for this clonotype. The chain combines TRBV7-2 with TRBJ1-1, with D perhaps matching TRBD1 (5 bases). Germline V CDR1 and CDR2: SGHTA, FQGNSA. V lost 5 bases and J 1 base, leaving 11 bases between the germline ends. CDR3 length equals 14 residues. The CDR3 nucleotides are TGTGCCAGCAGCCCGACAGATCCGAACACTGAAGCTTTCTTT. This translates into CASSPTDPNTEAFF.

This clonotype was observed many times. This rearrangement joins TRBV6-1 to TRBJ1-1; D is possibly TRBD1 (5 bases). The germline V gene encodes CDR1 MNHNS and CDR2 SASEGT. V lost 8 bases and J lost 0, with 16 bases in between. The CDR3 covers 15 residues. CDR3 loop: CASFRGGQVNTEAFF. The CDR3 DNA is TGTGCCAGCTTTAGGGGAGGGCAGGTGAACACTGAAGCTTTCTTT.

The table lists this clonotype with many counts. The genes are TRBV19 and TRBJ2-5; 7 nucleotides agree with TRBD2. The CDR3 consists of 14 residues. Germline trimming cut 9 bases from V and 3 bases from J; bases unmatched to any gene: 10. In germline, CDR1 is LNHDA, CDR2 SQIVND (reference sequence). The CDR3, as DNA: TGTGCCAGCAGCTTACGCGCGGGAGAAGAGACCCAGTACTTC. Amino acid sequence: CASSLRAGEETQYF.

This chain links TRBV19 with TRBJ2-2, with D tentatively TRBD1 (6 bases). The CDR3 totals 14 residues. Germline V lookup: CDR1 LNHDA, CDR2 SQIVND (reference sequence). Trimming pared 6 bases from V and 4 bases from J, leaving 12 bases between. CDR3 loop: CASSEIGGTGELFF. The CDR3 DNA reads TGTGCCAGTAGCGAGATAGGGGGCACCGGGGAGCTGTTTTTT.

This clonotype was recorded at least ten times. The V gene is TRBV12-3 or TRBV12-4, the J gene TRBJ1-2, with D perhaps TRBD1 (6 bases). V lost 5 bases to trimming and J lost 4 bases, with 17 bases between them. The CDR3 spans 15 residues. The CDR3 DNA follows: TGTGCCAGCAGTCCGCACCCGGGGGCAGGCTATGGCTACACCTTC. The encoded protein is CASSPHPGAGYGYTF.

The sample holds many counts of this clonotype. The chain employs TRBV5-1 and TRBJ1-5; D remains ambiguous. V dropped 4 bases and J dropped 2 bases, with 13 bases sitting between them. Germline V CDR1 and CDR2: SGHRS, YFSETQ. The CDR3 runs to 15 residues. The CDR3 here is CASSPMGVGNQPQHF. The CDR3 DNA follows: TGCGCCAGCAGCCCCATGGGTGTAGGCAATCAGCCCCAGCATTTT.

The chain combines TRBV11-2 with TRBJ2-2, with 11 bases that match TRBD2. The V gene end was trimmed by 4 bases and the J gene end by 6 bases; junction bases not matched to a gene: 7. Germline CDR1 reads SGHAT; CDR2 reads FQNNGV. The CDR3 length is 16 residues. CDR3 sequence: CASSWPSGGTAGELFF. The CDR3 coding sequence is TGTGCCAGCAGCTGGCCTAGCGGGGGGACGGCCGGGGAGCTGTTTTTT. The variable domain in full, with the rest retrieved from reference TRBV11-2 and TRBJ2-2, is EAGVAQSPRYKIIEKRQSVAFWCNPISGHATLYWYQQILGQGPKLLIQFQNNGVVDDSQLPKDRFSAERLKGVDSTLKIQPAKLEDSAVYLCASSWPSGGTAGELFFGEGSRLTVL.

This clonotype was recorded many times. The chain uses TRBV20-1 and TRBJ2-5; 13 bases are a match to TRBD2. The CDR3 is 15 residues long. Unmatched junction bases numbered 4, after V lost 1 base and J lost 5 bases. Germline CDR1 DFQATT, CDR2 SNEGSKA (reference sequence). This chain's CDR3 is CSARVGLAGVETQYF. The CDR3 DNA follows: TGCAGTGCTAGAGTAGGACTAGCGGGAGTTGAGACCCAGTACTTC.

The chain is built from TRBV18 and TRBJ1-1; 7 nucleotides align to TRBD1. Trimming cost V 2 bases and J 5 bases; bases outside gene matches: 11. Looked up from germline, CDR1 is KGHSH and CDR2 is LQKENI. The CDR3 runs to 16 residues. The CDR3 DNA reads TGTGCCAGCTCACCAGTGGGGCGAGGGGGCAGAACTGAAGCTTTCTTT. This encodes CASSPVGRGGRTEAFF.

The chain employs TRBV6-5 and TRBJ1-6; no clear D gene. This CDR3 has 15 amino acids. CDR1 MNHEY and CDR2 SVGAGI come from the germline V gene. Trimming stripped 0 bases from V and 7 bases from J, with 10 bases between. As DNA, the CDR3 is TGTGCCAGCAGTTACTCGAACAGCCTAAATTCACCCCTCCACTTT. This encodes CASSYSNSLNSPLHF.

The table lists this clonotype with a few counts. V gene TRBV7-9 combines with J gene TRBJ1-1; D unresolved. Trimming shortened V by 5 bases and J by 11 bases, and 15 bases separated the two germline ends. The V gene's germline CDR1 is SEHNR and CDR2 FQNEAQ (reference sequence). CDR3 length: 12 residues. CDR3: CASSIPRSEAFF. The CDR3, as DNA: TGTGCCAGCAGCATCCCTCGGTCGGAGGCTTTCTTT.

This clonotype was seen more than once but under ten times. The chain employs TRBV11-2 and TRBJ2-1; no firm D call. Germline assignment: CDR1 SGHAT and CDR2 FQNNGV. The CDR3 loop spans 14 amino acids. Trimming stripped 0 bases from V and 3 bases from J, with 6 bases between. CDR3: CASSLDRIYNEQFF. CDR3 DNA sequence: TGTGCCAGCAGCTTAGACAGGATCTACAATGAGCAGTTCTTC.

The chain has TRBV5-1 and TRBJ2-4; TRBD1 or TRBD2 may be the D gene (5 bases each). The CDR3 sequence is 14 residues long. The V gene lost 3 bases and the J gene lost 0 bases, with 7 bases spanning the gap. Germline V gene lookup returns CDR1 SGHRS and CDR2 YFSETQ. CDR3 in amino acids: CASSSGTAKNIQYF. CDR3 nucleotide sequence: TGCGCCAGCAGCTCCGGGACAGCCAAAAACATTCAGTACTTC. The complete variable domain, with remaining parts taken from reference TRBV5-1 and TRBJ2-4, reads KAGVTQTPRYLIKTRGQQVTLSCSPISGHRSVSWYQQTPGQGLQFLFEYFSETQRNKGNFPGRFSGRQFSNSRSEMNVSTLELGDSALYLCASSSGTAKNIQYFGAGTRLSVL.

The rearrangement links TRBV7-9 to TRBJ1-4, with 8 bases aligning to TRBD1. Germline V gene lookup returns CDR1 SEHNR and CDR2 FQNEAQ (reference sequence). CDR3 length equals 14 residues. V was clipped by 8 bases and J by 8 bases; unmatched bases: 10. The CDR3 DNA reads TGTGCCAGCCGTACAGGGGGTTTGGAGGAAAAACTGTTTTTT. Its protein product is CASRTGGLEEKLFF.

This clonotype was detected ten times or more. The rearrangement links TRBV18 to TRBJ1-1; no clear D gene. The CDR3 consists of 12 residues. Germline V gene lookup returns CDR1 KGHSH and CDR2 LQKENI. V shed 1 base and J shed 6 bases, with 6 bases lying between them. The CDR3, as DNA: TGTGCCAGCTCACCACGACCAGCTGAAGCTTTCTTT. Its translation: CASSPRPAEAFF.